These 27 T cell receptor beta chains originate from one sample sequenced in a study of cytomegalovirus exposure and HLA in healthy donors. PCR amplification relied on 60 Vbeta primers (plus 13 Jbeta primers). Clones were read by immunoSEQ multiplex PCR, and TCRdb kept only the in-frame ones, dropping some. The repertoire consists of 150,000 to 200,000 clones, with around 75% occurring once and the leading ten covering approximately 1.8%. Sequencing used PBMCs. The receptors originated from a human donor in good health.

The chain links TRBV6-6 to TRBJ2-1, with no clear D. In germline, CDR1 is MNHNY, CDR2 SVGAGI (reference sequence). Between the trimmed V and J ends, which lost 6 bases and 1 base, there was a span of 13 bases. This CDR3 is 15 amino acids long. DNA for the CDR3: TGTGCCAGCAGGAGAGGTAGTAATTCCTACAATGAGCAGTTCTTC. Translating gives CASRRGSNSYNEQFF.

This clone was seen once. V usage is TRBV5-1 and J usage is TRBJ2-1; 7 positions agree with TRBD1. The CDR3 covers 16 residues. Germline V gene sequence: CDR1 SGHRS, CDR2 YFSETQ. V was pared by 1 base and J by 5 bases, with 9 bases of the junction left unmatched. The CDR3 DNA reads TGCGCCAGCAGCTTGACTTCAAGGGACAGTCACAATGAGCAGTTCTTC. It translates to CASSLTSRDSHNEQFF. The complete variable domain, with remaining parts taken from reference TRBV5-1 and TRBJ2-1, reads KAGVTQTPRYLIKTRGQQVTLSCSPISGHRSVSWYQQTPGQGLQFLFEYFSETQRNKGNFPGRFSGRQFSNSRSEMNVSTLELGDSALYLCASSLTSRDSHNEQFFGPGTRLTVL.

The gene calls are TRBV9 and TRBJ1-6, with D tentatively TRBD1 (6 bases). With 0 bases removed from V and 2 bases from J, the gap between germline ends came to 15 bases. CDR1 SGDLS and CDR2 YYNGEE come from the germline V gene. There are 18 residues in the CDR3. The CDR3 DNA reads as TGTGCCAGCAGCGTAGAGGGGGAAAACAAAACCTATAATTCACCCCTCCACTTT. It is translated as CASSVEGENKTYNSPLHF.

The chain uses TRBV5-1 and TRBJ2-7; D possibly corresponds to TRBD1 (6 bases). Germline V lookup: CDR1 SGHRS, CDR2 YFSETQ. The CDR3 covers 15 residues. V was pared by 1 base and J by 5 bases, with 16 bases between. CDR3 in amino acids: CASSLLGRGVDEQYF. As DNA, the CDR3 is TGCGCCAGCAGCTTGCTTGGCAGGGGCGTCGACGAGCAGTACTTC.

The V and J genes are TRBV5-1 and TRBJ2-5; 13 bases fit TRBD2. This CDR3 spans 16 amino acids. The V and J ends lost 4 bases and 5 bases, in that order; junction bases with no gene match: 8. Germline values: CDR1 SGHRS, CDR2 YFSETQ. The CDR3: CASSVTSGGALETQYF. DNA of the CDR3: TGCGCCAGCAGCGTAACTAGCGGGGGGGCCTTGGAGACCCAGTACTTC.

This clone showed up just a few times. The V and J genes are TRBV19 and TRBJ2-7, with 8 bases lining up with TRBD1. The J segment lost 3 bases and the V segment lost 5 bases, leaving 6 bases of the junction unmatched. The CDR3 is 14 residues long. Per germline, CDR1 LNHDA and CDR2 SQIVND (reference sequence). The CDR3 here is CASSSRGTGYEQYF. CDR3 DNA: TGTGCCAGTAGTTCGAGGGGGACAGGCTACGAGCAGTACTTC.

The rearrangement uses TRBV7-9 and TRBJ1-1; D call uncertain. Trimming cost V 4 bases and J 11 bases, with 17 bases left between them. Germline CDR1 and CDR2: SEHNR and FQNEAQ (reference sequence). CDR3 length: 13 residues. The DNA for the CDR3 is TGTGCCAGCAGCTCCCCCTTTTTTGGTCGGGCTTTCTTT. It codes for CASSSPFFGRAFF.

CDR3 residues: CASSLKGVDTEAFF. CDR3 DNA: TGTGCCAGCAGCTTAAAGGGGGTGGACACTGAAGCTTTCTTT. The J gene is TRBJ1-1, the V gene TRBV7-3, with D maybe TRBD1 (6 bases). The CDR3 is made up of 14 amino acids. With 1 base removed from V and 3 bases from J, the gap between germline ends came to 9 bases. Germline V gives CDR1 SGHTA, CDR2 FQGTGA.

The J gene is TRBJ2-3, the V gene TRBV10-3; D might be TRBD2 (5 bases). Germline loops: CDR1 ENHRY, CDR2 SYGVKD. V lost 8 bases and J 0 bases, leaving 12 bases between the germline ends. The length of the CDR3 is 14 residues. Here the CDR3 reads CAIGKRSSTDTQYF. The DNA of the CDR3 is TGTGCCATCGGCAAGCGGTCTAGCACAGATACGCAGTATTTT.

The chain recombines TRBV2 with TRBJ1-3, with a possible D match to TRBD1 (6 bases). V lost 6 bases and J lost 4, with 16 bases in between. From germline, CDR1 is SNHLY and CDR2 FYNNEI. This CDR3 has 15 residues. As DNA, the CDR3 is TGTGCCAGCAGCCCTACCCGGACAGCCGGAAACACCATATATTTT. Translation: CASSPTRTAGNTIYF. Drawing the rest from reference TRBV2 and TRBJ1-3, the complete variable domain is EPEVTQTPSHQVTQMGQEVILRCVPISNHLYFYWYRQILGQKVEFLVSFYNNEISEKSEIFDDQFSVERPDGSNFTLKIRSTKLEDSAMYFCASSPTRTAGNTIYFGEGSWLTVV.

The V gene is TRBV6-5, the J gene TRBJ2-1; maybe TRBD2 (5 bases). The ends were cut back, 2 bases at V and 5 bases at J, with 16 bases in the middle. The CDR3 totals 16 residues. Germline lookup yields CDR1 MNHEY and CDR2 SVGAGI. CDR3 nucleotides: TGTGCCAGCAGTTACGGGTGGGAGCTTCCGAACAATGAGCAGTTCTTC. It translates to CASSYGWELPNNEQFF.

V usage is TRBV5-6 and J usage is TRBJ2-7; D remains ambiguous. The V and J ends lost 7 bases and 6 bases respectively, with 20 bases between them. The CDR3 runs 14 residues. The germline gives CDR1 SGHDT, CDR2 YYEEEE. CDR3 DNA sequence: TGTGCCAGCCAGCCAGGCAGATTGCGTCGCGAGCAGTACTTC. Its protein is CASQPGRLRREQYF. Full variable domain (remainder filled in from reference TRBV5-6 and TRBJ2-7): DAGVTQSPTHLIKTRGQQVTLRCSPKSGHDTVSWYQQALGQGPQFIFQYYEEEERQRGNFPDRFSGHQFPNYSSELNVNALLLGDSALYLCASQPGRLRREQYFGPGTRLTVT.

The gene calls are TRBV9 and TRBJ1-5; tentatively, D is TRBD1 (5 bases). CDR1 and CDR2 (germline): SGDLS, YYNGEE. The CDR3 runs 14 residues. Trimming removed 3 bases from V and 7 bases from J, with 14 bases in between. In DNA form, the CDR3 reads TGTGCCAGCAGCGCACAAGGGGTGAGACAGCCCCAGCATTTT. The encoded protein is CASSAQGVRQPQHF.

The chain is built from TRBV9 and TRBJ1-5; D gene ambiguous. Trimming left V 0 bases short and J 8 bases short, with 12 bases between. Germline V gene sequence: CDR1 SGDLS, CDR2 YYNGEE. This CDR3 is built from 14 residues. As DNA, the CDR3 is TGTGCCAGCAGCGTAGAGGGAGGGCAGGAGCCCCAGCATTTT. It translates to CASSVEGGQEPQHF.

J is TRBJ1-1 and V is TRBV4-1; D call uncertain. CDR3 size: 15 residues. Germline CDR1 reads MGHRA; CDR2 reads YSYEKL. V was shortened by 1 base and J by 1 base, with 10 bases between the two germline ends. CDR3 in DNA: TGCGCCAGCAGCCAAGCGGTAACTCAGAACACTGAAGCTTTCTTT. The encoded protein is CASSQAVTQNTEAFF.

The genes are TRBV7-6 and TRBJ1-1; the match to TRBD1 covers 7 bases. The germline gives CDR1 SGHVS, CDR2 FNYEAQ. The V and J ends lost 5 bases and 3 bases, in that order; junction bases with no gene match: 3. The CDR3 consists of 13 residues. As DNA, the CDR3 is TGTGCCAGCAGCGTCGACAGGGACACTGAAGCTTTCTTT. Translated, it gives CASSVDRDTEAFF.

The chain links TRBV4-3 to TRBJ1-2; 7 nucleotides agree with TRBD1. CDR3 size: 15 residues. V lost 4 bases to trimming and J lost 5 bases; unmatched junction nucleotides: 10. Germline V gives CDR1 LGHNA, CDR2 YSLEER. CDR3 in amino acids: CASSRKAGQRYGYTF. CDR3 bases: TGCGCCAGCAGCCGGAAGGCGGGACAGAGATATGGCTACACCTTC.

The chain links TRBV5-4 to TRBJ2-6, with a tentative D call TRBD2 (5 bases). The CDR3 covers 16 residues. Trimming took off 4 bases at V and 3 bases at J, with 14 bases between the two ends. The V gene's germline CDR1 is SGHNT and CDR2 YYREEE (reference sequence). Here the CDR3 DNA reads TGTGCCAGCAGCCCCTCTTCGGGGTATGGGGCCAACGTCCTGACTTTC. This encodes CASSPSSGYGANVLTF.

This clone occurred a few times. The chain joins TRBV11-3 to TRBJ2-1, with 11 bases matching TRBD2. V gave up 6 bases and J gave up 5 bases; unmatched junction bases: 9. Germline CDR1 SGHNT, CDR2 YENEEA. The CDR3 extends over 16 amino acids. CDR3: CASSPLLLAGDNEQFF. The CDR3 region has the DNA TGTGCCAGCAGTCCCCTACTACTAGCGGGGGACAATGAGCAGTTCTTC.

This chain connects TRBV6-5 to TRBJ1-4, with 9 bases that match TRBD1. The trim removed 6 bases at V and 6 bases at J, leaving 5 bases unmatched. From germline, CDR1 is MNHEY and CDR2 SVGAGI. The CDR3 extends over 14 amino acids. Written as DNA, the CDR3 is TGTGCCAGCAGGAGGACAGGGGAAGATGAAAAACTGTTTTTT. Its translation is CASRRTGEDEKLFF.

The V call is TRBV13, the J call TRBJ1-2; the D is unclear. Trimming cost V 2 bases and J 2 bases, with 6 bases left between them. This CDR3 comprises 13 residues. Germline V gene sequence: CDR1 PRHDT, CDR2 FYEKMQ (reference sequence). The CDR3 region is CASSLSRNYGYTF. The CDR3 coding sequence is TGTGCCAGCAGCTTATCCAGAAACTATGGCTACACCTTC.

Only one count was recorded for this clone. This sequence joins TRBV7-6 and TRBJ2-7, with D unclear. CDR1 is SGHVS, CDR2 FNYEAQ, per germline. V was pared by 5 bases and J by 0 bases, with 11 bases between. CDR3 length: 14 amino acids. The CDR3 bases are TGTGCCAGCAGCCGCGGCGGTAGCTCCTACGAGCAGTACTTC. Translated, it gives CASSRGGSSYEQYF.

The gene calls are TRBV9 and TRBJ2-3; 12 nucleotides match TRBD2. Germline V gene sequence: CDR1 SGDLS, CDR2 YYNGEE. Unmatched junction bases numbered 9, after V lost 4 bases and J lost 0 bases. The length of the CDR3 is 18 residues. CDR3 nucleotides: TGTGCCAGCAGCCAAACTAGCGGGGGGCTTTCTAGCACAGATACGCAGTATTTT. Protein sequence: CASSQTSGGLSSTDTQYF.

V usage is TRBV21-1 and J usage is TRBJ1-5; the tabulated D call, TRBD1, remains unverified against the DNA. TRBV21-1 is an annotated pseudogene. The CDR3 contains 15 residues. In DNA, the CDR3 is TGTGCCAGCAGGAGCGGACAGGGTAGCAATCAGCCCCAGCATTTT. Protein product: CASRSGQGSNQPQHF.

This chain uses TRBV18 with TRBJ1-1, with 11 bases that match TRBD1. The CDR3 runs to 17 residues. Germline lookup yields CDR1 KGHSH and CDR2 LQKENI. Trimming at V came to 4 bases and at J to 3 bases, leaving 10 bases not matched to a gene. The DNA of the CDR3 is TGTGCCAGCTCACAGGTCGGACAGGGGGCGTGGGACACTGAAGCTTTCTTT. Encoded protein: CASSQVGQGAWDTEAFF.

This chain uses TRBV19 with TRBJ1-5; a weak D match, TRBD1 (5 bases). The CDR3 has 14 residues. V lost 7 bases to trimming and J lost 3 bases, with 13 bases between them. Germline assignment: CDR1 LNHDA and CDR2 SQIVND (reference sequence). The CDR3 DNA is TGTGCCAGTACAGGGCGGTCCTTCAATCAGCCCCAGCATTTT. Amino acids: CASTGRSFNQPQHF.

Here the CDR3 reads CASSLLGTLREAFF. Written as DNA, the CDR3 is TGTGCCAGTAGCCTTCTCGGGACACTCAGGGAAGCTTTCTTT. The chain is built from TRBV19 and TRBJ1-1; D is perhaps TRBD1 (6 bases). The germline V gene encodes CDR1 LNHDA and CDR2 SQIVND (reference sequence). CDR3 size: 14 residues. Deletions cut 6 bases from V and 8 bases from J, with 19 bases between.